The 8 T cell receptor beta chains below all came from one sample that was sequenced in a study of PD-L1 blockade in urothelial cancer. Time point in this sample: peripheral blood 6 weeks after treatment start. Only in-frame clones appear in the TCRdb table, and some are missing; sequencing was by immunoSEQ multiplex PCR. The sample gives about 130,000 clones, 86% of which show up once; roughly 2.4% is in the top ten. The sequencing used PBMCs, collected around atezolizumab (anti-PD-L1) treatment. The receptors shown here come from a man in his forties or fifties with urothelial cancer.

The chain joins TRBV28 to TRBJ2-7; D may be TRBD2 (5 bases). The CDR3 contains 13 residues. V was clipped by 6 bases and J by 4 bases, with 13 bases between them. Germline V gives CDR1 MDHEN, CDR2 SYDVKM. The DNA for the CDR3 is TGTGCCAGCAGCCCCCAGGAGGTTTACGAGCAGTACTTC. Amino acids: CASSPQEVYEQYF.

This chain joins TRBV4-2 and TRBJ2-7, with 8 bases identical to TRBD1. Germline loops: CDR1 LGHNA, CDR2 YNFKEQ. Trimming took 1 base from V and 2 from J; bases not matched to a gene: 13. There are 18 residues in the CDR3. The chain's CDR3 is CASSQGRGQGPPPYEQYF. The CDR3 nucleotides read TGTGCCAGCAGCCAAGGTCGCGGACAGGGACCACCCCCCTACGAGCAGTACTTC.

This clone occurred once. The chain joins TRBV5-1 to TRBJ2-6; no clear D. This CDR3 is built from 18 residues. Per germline, CDR1 SGHRS and CDR2 YFSETQ. V lost 0 bases to trimming and J lost 0 bases, with 13 bases between them. Here the CDR3 reads CASSLVQYGISGANVLTF. CDR3 bases: TGCGCCAGCAGCTTGGTGCAGTATGGCATCTCTGGGGCCAACGTCCTGACTTTC.

Note on this clone: The same CDR3 can be traced to other DNA sequences in this sample. The gene calls are TRBV5-1 and TRBJ2-7, with 8 bases matching TRBD2. V shed 0 bases, J shed 0 bases, and the junction held 2 bases outside the gene matches. Germline CDR1 is SGHRS and CDR2 is YFSETQ. The CDR3 length is 15 residues. The CDR3 DNA sequence: TGCGCCAGCAGCTTGGGTACTAGCGGCTCCTACGAGCAGTACTTC. Its protein is CASSLGTSGSYEQYF.

The rearrangement joins TRBV7-9 to TRBJ1-1; D gene ambiguous. V dropped 2 bases and J dropped 8 bases, with 6 bases sitting between them. The CDR3 runs to 11 residues. CDR1 is SEHNR and CDR2 is FQNEAQ in the germline V gene (reference sequence). As DNA, the CDR3 is TGTGCCAGCAGCTTAAAGGAGGAAGCTTTCTTT. Protein: CASSLKEEAFF.

This sequence joins TRBV19 and TRBJ1-6; the D is unclear. The CDR3 covers 14 residues. Germline V gene data show CDR1 as LNHDA and CDR2 as SQIVND (reference sequence). V lost 4 bases and J 4 bases, leaving 8 bases between the germline ends. The DNA of the CDR3 is TGTGCCAGTAGTACCGGGGTGTATAATTCACCCCTCCACTTT. It translates to CASSTGVYNSPLHF.

The rearrangement uses TRBV11-2 and TRBJ2-7; TRBD1 matches at 8 bases. The CDR3 sequence is 15 residues long. CDR1 is SGHAT and CDR2 is FQNNGV in the germline V gene. V gave up 4 bases and J gave up 5 bases; unmatched junction bases: 10. DNA for the CDR3: TGTGCCAGCAGCTCGAGAACAGACAGGGGTCACGAGCAGTACTTC. As protein: CASSSRTDRGHEQYF.

The chain joins TRBV30 to TRBJ2-1; 13 nucleotides align to TRBD2. Germline V gives CDR1 GTSNPN, CDR2 SVGIG (reference sequence). After removal of 0 bases from V and 4 bases from J, the junction contained 6 bases not matched to a gene. There are 17 residues in the CDR3. DNA of the CDR3: TGTGCCTGGAGTGTAACTAGCGGGAGGGCACGTTACAATGAGCAGTTCTTC. This encodes CAWSVTSGRARYNEQFF.